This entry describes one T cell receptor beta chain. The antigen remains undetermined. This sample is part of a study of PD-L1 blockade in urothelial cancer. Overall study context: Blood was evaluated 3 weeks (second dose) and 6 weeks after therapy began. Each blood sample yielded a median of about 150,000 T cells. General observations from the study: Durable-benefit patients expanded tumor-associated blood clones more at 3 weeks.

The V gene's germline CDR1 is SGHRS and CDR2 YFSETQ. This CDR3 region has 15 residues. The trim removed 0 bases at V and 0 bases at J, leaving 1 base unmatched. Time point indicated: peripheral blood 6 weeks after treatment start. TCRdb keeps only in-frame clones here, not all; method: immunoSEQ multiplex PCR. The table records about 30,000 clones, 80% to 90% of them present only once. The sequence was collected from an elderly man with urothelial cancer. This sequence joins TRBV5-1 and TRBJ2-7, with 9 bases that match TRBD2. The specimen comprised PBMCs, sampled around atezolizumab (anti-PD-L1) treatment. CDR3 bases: TGCGCCAGCAGCTTGGATAGCGGGAGCTCCTACGAGCAGTACTTC. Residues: CASSLDSGSSYEQYF. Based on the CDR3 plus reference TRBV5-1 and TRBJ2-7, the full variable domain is KAGVTQTPRYLIKTRGQQVTLSCSPISGHRSVSWYQQTPGQGLQFLFEYFSETQRNKGNFPGRFSGRQFSNSRSEMNVSTLELGDSALYLCASSLDSGSSYEQYFGPGTRLTVT.